The 4 T cell receptor beta chains reported below all come from one sample, sequenced in a study of blood T cell repertoires in COVID-19. This table comes from immunoSEQ multiplex PCR, and its TCRdb copy is limited to in-frame clones, with some not included. The sample holds about 55,000 clones, more than 70% seen once. The sample comprised peripheral blood. These receptors were taken from a human donor in a cohort sampled during active COVID-19.

This rearrangement joins TRBV2 to TRBJ2-5, with 7 nucleotides matching TRBD1. The CDR3 runs to 12 residues. CDR1 and CDR2 from the germline V gene are SNHLY and FYNNEI. The ends lost 9 bases at V and 0 bases at J; junction bases unmatched: 1. Here the CDR3 DNA reads TGTGCCAGTCAGGGGGACCAAGAGACCCAGTACTTC. Translation: CASQGDQETQYF. The entire variable domain, with the rest obtained from reference TRBV2 and TRBJ2-5, is as follows: EPEVTQTPSHQVTQMGQEVILRCVPISNHLYFYWYRQILGQKVEFLVSFYNNEISEKSEIFDDQFSVERPDGSNFTLKIRSTKLEDSAMYFCASQGDQETQYFGPGTRLLVL.

The J gene is TRBJ1-6, the V gene TRBV10-3; 10 nucleotides align to TRBD1. Germline assignment: CDR1 ENHRY and CDR2 SYGVKD. V dropped 4 bases and J dropped 8; count of bases not matched to a gene: 5. This CDR3 comprises 15 residues. CDR3 coding DNA: TGTGCCATCAGTGCCACGGGACAGGGGTATTCACCCCTCCACTTT. It specifies CAISATGQGYSPLHF.

This chain connects TRBV27 to TRBJ2-3; 8 nucleotides agree with TRBD2. The germline CDR1 and CDR2 sequences are MNHEY and SMNVEV (reference sequence). The CDR3 sequence is 15 residues long. The V segment lost 2 bases and the J segment 3 bases; nucleotides outside the gene matches: 4. For the CDR3, the DNA is TGTGCCAGCAGTTTAGGGGCTAGCGGGACAGATACGCAGTATTTT. Translated, it gives CASSLGASGTDTQYF.

V is TRBV3-1 (or the pseudogene TRBV3-2) and J is TRBJ1-3; 7 bases line up with TRBD1. Germline lookup yields CDR1 LGHDT and CDR2 YNNKEL (reference sequence). CDR3 length: 14 residues. The junction had 2 bases not matched to a gene; V was cut back by 4 bases and J by 2 bases. In DNA, the CDR3 is TGTGCCAGCAGCCCCACAGGGGCTGGAAACACCATATATTTT. It codes for CASSPTGAGNTIYF.